The clone carrying this T cell receptor (beta chain) has only a few counts. The source of the sample is a study of T-cell reconstitution after alpha-beta-depleted transplantation in children. Preparing the TCRbeta library involved the use of unique molecular identifiers. TCRdb reanalysed the PCR reads using MiXCR and keeps one entry per CDR3 protein. The sample has some 830,000 distinct CDR3 sequences, 16% seen once. This TCR was sampled from a male patient between 5 and 17 years old who had a stem cell transplant for acute lymphoblastic leukemia, so the T cells may come from the graft donor. The specimen comprised PBMCs, mostly from graft donor cells, sampled 360 days after TCRalphabeta/CD19-depleted stem cell transplant.

CDR3 region: CASSQKFGRTDTQYF. Here the CDR3 DNA reads TGTGCCAGCAGCCAGAAATTCGGGCGCACAGATACGCAGTATTTT. The chain employs TRBV7-2 and TRBJ2-3; D call uncertain. Trimming removed 5 bases at V and 1 base at J, with 13 bases between. The CDR3 runs 15 residues. The germline V gene encodes CDR1 SGHTA and CDR2 FQGNSA. The full variable domain, in which reference TRBV7-2 and TRBJ2-3 provide the parts outside the CDR3, is GAGVSQSPSNKVTEKGKDVELRCDPISGHTALYWYRQSLGQGLEFLIYFQGNSAPDKSGLPSDRFSAERTGGSVSTLTIQRTQQEDSAVYLCASSQKFGRTDTQYFGPGTRLTVL.